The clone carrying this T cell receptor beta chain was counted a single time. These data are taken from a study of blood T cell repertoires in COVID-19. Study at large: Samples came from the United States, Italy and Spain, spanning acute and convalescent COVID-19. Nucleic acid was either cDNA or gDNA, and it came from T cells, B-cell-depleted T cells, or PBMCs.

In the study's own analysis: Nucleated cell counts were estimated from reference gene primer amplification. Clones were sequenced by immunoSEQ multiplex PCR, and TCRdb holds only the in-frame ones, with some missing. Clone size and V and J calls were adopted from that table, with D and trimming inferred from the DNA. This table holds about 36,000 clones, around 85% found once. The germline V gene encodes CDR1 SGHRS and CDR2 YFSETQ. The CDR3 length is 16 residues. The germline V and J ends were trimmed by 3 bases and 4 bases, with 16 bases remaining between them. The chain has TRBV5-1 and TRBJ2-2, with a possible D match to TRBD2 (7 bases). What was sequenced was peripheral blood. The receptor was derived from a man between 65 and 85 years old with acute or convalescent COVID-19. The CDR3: CASSSLGGGSTGELFF. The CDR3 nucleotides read TGCGCCAGCAGCTCCCTGGGAGGGGGTAGCACCGGGGAGCTGTTTTTT. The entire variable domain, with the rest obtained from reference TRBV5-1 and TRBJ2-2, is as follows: KAGVTQTPRYLIKTRGQQVTLSCSPISGHRSVSWYQQTPGQGLQFLFEYFSETQRNKGNFPGRFSGRQFSNSRSEMNVSTLELGDSALYLCASSSLGGGSTGELFFGEGSRLTVL.